One sample yielded the 30 T cell receptor beta chains listed below, sequenced in a study of early T cells in non-severe SARS-CoV-2 infection. TCRdb used MiXCR to reprocess the 5' RACE reads, holding one entry per CDR3 protein. The sample has about 100,000 distinct CDR3 sequences, around 14% seen once; the top ten hold 6% to 7.5%. Sequencing was performed on whole blood. The receptors shown here come from an adult who was a healthcare worker with PCR-confirmed SARS-CoV-2 infection or an uninfected control (not recorded which).

Ten or more counts support this clonotype. The genes are TRBV20-1 and TRBJ2-7; D ambiguous. The length of the CDR3 is 10 residues. V was pared by 1 base and J by 5 bases, with 3 bases between. Germline values: CDR1 DFQATT, CDR2 SNEGSKA (reference sequence). CDR3 residues: CSARGNEQYF. CDR3 in DNA: TGCAGTGCTAGAGGCAACGAGCAGTACTTC.

This chain links TRBV4-1 with TRBJ2-1; no definite D call. Looked up from germline, CDR1 is MGHRA and CDR2 is YSYEKL. The CDR3 is made up of 17 amino acids. V was clipped by 0 bases and J by 3 bases, with 15 bases between them. CDR3 bases: TGCGCCAGCAGCCAAGAAACCCATGGCGGAGTCTACAATGAGCAGTTCTTC. Amino acid sequence: CASSQETHGGVYNEQFF.

Remarks on this clonotype: One base away lies a much larger clone, so this may be a sequencing read error. The V and J genes are TRBV11-2 and TRBJ1-2, with 7 bases fitting TRBD1. The CDR3 sequence is 13 residues long. Germline CDR1 reads SGHAT; CDR2 reads FQNNGV. In DNA, the CDR3 is TGTACCAGCAGCTTCACAGGGGACTATGGCTACACCTTC. Translating gives CTSSFTGDYGYTF.

This clonotype showed up many times. This rearrangement joins TRBV28 to TRBJ2-7, with TRBD2 identical over 8 bases. CDR3 length equals 15 residues. The trim removed 6 bases at V and 3 bases at J, leaving 10 bases unmatched. Germline values: CDR1 MDHEN, CDR2 SYDVKM. CDR3 residues: CASSRPRTSSYEQYF. Written as DNA, the CDR3 is TGTGCCAGCAGCCGGCCCCGGACTAGCAGCTACGAGCAGTACTTC.

This clonotype was seen repeatedly, ten times or more. This chain links TRBV20-1 with TRBJ1-5; maybe TRBD1 (5 bases). The germline gives CDR1 DFQATT, CDR2 SNEGSKA (reference sequence). V gave up 8 bases and J gave up 4 bases, with 12 bases separating them. The CDR3 contains 12 residues. CDR3 nucleotide sequence: TGCAGTTCGGGACGGCCTAATCAGCCCCAGCATTTT. Its protein product is CSSGRPNQPQHF.

The table lists this clonotype with a few counts. This chain joins TRBV12-3 or TRBV12-4 and TRBJ2-5, with no clear D. V was cut by 2 bases and J by 2 bases, with 6 bases left in between. The CDR3 has 13 residues. CDR3 protein: CASSLLRQETQYF. The CDR3 bases are TGTGCCAGCAGTTTACTTCGGCAAGAGACCCAGTACTTC.

This clonotype was detected ten times or more. The CDR3 region has the DNA TGTGCCAGTAGTCCGGTTAAGGGGGGAAACATTCAGTACTTC. Residues: CASSPVKGGNIQYF. J is TRBJ2-4 and V is TRBV19, with D tentatively TRBD1 or TRBD2 (6 bases each). This CDR3 contains 14 residues. CDR1 LNHDA and CDR2 SQIVND come from the germline V gene (reference sequence). Trimming took 5 bases from V and 6 from J, leaving 14 bases between them.

This chain connects TRBV27 to TRBJ2-3, with 7 bases fitting TRBD2. The CDR3 length is 15 residues. Germline V gives CDR1 MNHEY, CDR2 SMNVEV (reference sequence). The V and J ends lost 7 bases and 0 bases, in that order; junction bases with no gene match: 7. DNA for the CDR3: TGTGCCAGCAAATACTATAGCGGGAGCACAGATACGCAGTATTTT. As protein: CASKYYSGSTDTQYF.

V gene TRBV9 combines with J gene TRBJ2-7; the D gene is possibly TRBD2 (5 bases). Germline-derived CDR1 and CDR2 are SGDLS and YYNGEE. The CDR3 runs to 13 residues. The V end lost 6 bases, the J end lost 6 bases, and 16 bases lay between the germline ends. This CDR3 reads CASTRGVLGEQYF. The CDR3 bases are TGTGCCAGCACCAGAGGAGTACTAGGCGAGCAGTACTTC.

This clonotype came up many times. The junction shows a germline mismatch at one end, possibly a read error. The V and J genes are TRBV5-4 and TRBJ2-5; 11 bases line up with TRBD2. The germline V gene encodes CDR1 SGHNT and CDR2 YYREEE (reference sequence). CDR3 length: 14 amino acids. The DNA of the CDR3 is TGTGCCAGCACCTTGACTAGCGGGGCAGAGACCCAGTACTTC. It yields the protein CASTLTSGAETQYF.

The V call is TRBV9, the J call TRBJ2-7, with 14 bases identical to TRBD2. Germline V lookup: CDR1 SGDLS, CDR2 YYNGEE. The CDR3 is 18 residues long. After removal of 4 bases from V and 0 bases from J, the junction contained 9 bases not matched to a gene. DNA of the CDR3: TGTGCCAGCAGCCCTGGACTAGCGGGAGGAACGATCTCCTACGAGCAGTACTTC. This sequence encodes CASSPGLAGGTISYEQYF. Full variable domain (remainder filled in from reference TRBV9 and TRBJ2-7): DSGVTQTPKHLITATGQRVTLRCSPRSGDLSVYWYQQSLDQGLQFLIQYYNGEERAKGNILERFSAQQFPDLHSELNLSSLELGDSALYFCASSPGLAGGTISYEQYFGPGTRLTVT.

In its sample, this clonotype was seen a few times. CDR3 region: CASSPAGTQETQYF. In DNA, the CDR3 is TGCGCCAGCAGCCCAGCGGGAACTCAAGAGACCCAGTACTTC. This chain joins TRBV5-1 and TRBJ2-5, with 7 bases lining up with TRBD2. The germline V gene encodes CDR1 SGHRS and CDR2 YFSETQ. CDR3 length equals 14 residues. With V trimmed by 4 bases and J by 2 bases, 5 bases remained unmatched. The full variable domain, in which reference TRBV5-1 and TRBJ2-5 provide the parts outside the CDR3, is KAGVTQTPRYLIKTRGQQVTLSCSPISGHRSVSWYQQTPGQGLQFLFEYFSETQRNKGNFPGRFSGRQFSNSRSEMNVSTLELGDSALYLCASSPAGTQETQYFGPGTRLLVL.

A word on this clonotype: A read error may account for a junction end that differs from germline. V is TRBV15 and J is TRBJ2-7; TRBD2 aligns across 9 bases. Germline loops: CDR1 LNHNV, CDR2 YYDKDF (reference sequence). This CDR3 has 13 residues. The CDR3 DNA is TGTGCCACCGTCTTAGCGGGAGACTACGTGCAGTACTTC. Its translation: CATVLAGDYVQYF.

This clonotype was recorded many times. The chain links TRBV20-1 to TRBJ1-2; tentative D call: TRBD1 (6 bases). Per the germline V gene, CDR1 is DFQATT and CDR2 is SNEGSKA (reference sequence). The CDR3 is 12 amino acids. Trimming shortened V by 4 bases and J by 5 bases, and 11 bases separated the two germline ends. The chain's CDR3 is CSATDSNYGYTF. The CDR3 DNA sequence: TGCAGTGCTACGGACAGCAATTATGGCTACACCTTC.

This clonotype was counted only a few times. This rearrangement joins TRBV6-2 or TRBV6-3 to TRBJ1-1, with TRBD1 identical over 7 bases. The CDR3 sequence is 13 residues long. V lost 4 bases and J lost 9; bases outside the gene matches: 8. Germline CDR1 and CDR2: MNHEY and SVGEGT. The CDR3 nucleotides read TGTGCCAGCAGTTTCACGGGACAGAATAAAGCTTTCTTT. Amino acids: CASSFTGQNKAFF.

This clonotype was detected only a few times. The chain links TRBV12-3 or TRBV12-4 to TRBJ1-6; D call uncertain. This CDR3 is 15 amino acids long. V gave up 3 bases and J gave up 7 bases, with 13 bases separating them. CDR3 loop: CASSLGLKPNSPLHF. The CDR3 DNA is TGTGCCAGCAGTTTGGGCCTTAAGCCCAATTCACCCCTCCACTTT.

The V and J genes are TRBV29-1 and TRBJ2-1; a weak D match, TRBD2 (5 bases). CDR1 and CDR2 from the germline V gene are SQVTM and ANQGSEA. The CDR3 sequence is 10 residues long. The ends were cut back, 7 bases at V and 9 bases at J, with 10 bases in the middle. CDR3 in amino acids: CSGGGGEQFF. The CDR3, as DNA: TGCAGCGGGGGTGGAGGTGAGCAGTTCTTC.

This clonotype has a count of ten or more. The chain uses TRBV10-3 and TRBJ1-2, with D unclear. Deletions cut 3 bases from V and 3 bases from J, with 11 bases between. The CDR3 covers 14 residues. Germline values: CDR1 ENHRY, CDR2 SYGVKD. CDR3 nucleotide sequence: TGTGCCATCAGTGAAAAAGTTATGGACTATGGCTACACCTTC. Amino acid sequence: CAISEKVMDYGYTF.

The chain employs TRBV9 and TRBJ1-2; possibly TRBD1 for D (5 bases). The length of the CDR3 is 16 residues. Trimming took off 3 bases at V and 0 bases at J, with 15 bases between the two ends. Germline CDR1 is SGDLS and CDR2 is YYNGEE. CDR3 amino acids: CASSADSGRPNYGYTF. CDR3 coding DNA: TGTGCCAGCAGCGCAGACTCAGGGAGACCTAACTATGGCTACACCTTC.

This clonotype was picked up many times. The chain recombines TRBV5-4 with TRBJ2-2; D remains unclear. Germline V gene sequence: CDR1 SGHNT, CDR2 YYREEE (reference sequence). The CDR3 length is 14 residues. Trimming removed 3 bases at V and 1 base at J, with 7 bases between. CDR3 protein: CASSSTVNTGELFF. The CDR3 region has the DNA TGTGCCAGCAGCTCGACTGTGAACACCGGGGAGCTGTTTTTT.

The chain employs TRBV27 and TRBJ2-1; D possibly corresponds to TRBD2 (5 bases). Looked up from germline, CDR1 is MNHEY and CDR2 is SMNVEV (reference sequence). V was shortened by 5 bases and J by 1 base, with 15 bases between the two germline ends. The CDR3 extends over 16 amino acids. The CDR3 here is CASSPRSRGSYNEQFF. As DNA, the CDR3 is TGTGCCAGCAGTCCGCGCTCTAGAGGGTCCTACAATGAGCAGTTCTTC.

This clonotype has more than one count but fewer than ten. The V and J genes are TRBV2 and TRBJ2-3, with 14 bases fitting TRBD2. The V gene end was trimmed by 6 bases and the J gene end by 15 bases; junction bases not matched to a gene: 14. Germline V gene sequence: CDR1 SNHLY, CDR2 FYNNEI. The CDR3 loop spans 15 amino acids. For the CDR3, the DNA is TGTGCCAGCAGAGCGGGACTAGCGGGAGAATCAGGATTATATTTT. As protein: CASRAGLAGESGLYF.

This clonotype has ten or more counts. The chain combines TRBV28 with TRBJ1-5; 11 nucleotides align to TRBD1. The CDR3 has 16 residues. The germline gives CDR1 MDHEN, CDR2 SYDVKM. J was trimmed by 7 bases and V by 5 bases; bases with no gene match: 10. CDR3 nucleotides: TGTGCCAGCAGTCTCCCGGGACAGGGGGTCCAACAGCCCCAGCATTTT. As protein: CASSLPGQGVQQPQHF.

The chain recombines TRBV6-1 with TRBJ2-1; 9 bases are a match to TRBD2. CDR3 length: 13 amino acids. The germline V gene encodes CDR1 MNHNS and CDR2 SASEGT. V trimming: 1 base; J trimming: 11 bases; junction bases outside the gene matches: 3. CDR3 loop: CASSEELAGQQFF. DNA of the CDR3: TGTGCCAGCAGTGAAGAGCTAGCGGGACAGCAGTTCTTC.

This clonotype was recorded a few times. The chain joins TRBV3-1 to TRBJ2-3, with 8 bases aligning to TRBD2. The CDR3 sequence is 14 residues long. Germline CDR1 reads LGHDT; CDR2 reads YNNKEL (reference sequence). The J segment lost 6 bases and the V segment lost 3 bases, leaving 5 bases of the junction unmatched. The CDR3 sequence is CASSHSGREDTQYF. The CDR3 DNA is TGTGCCAGCAGCCACAGCGGGAGAGAGGATACGCAGTATTTT.

This clonotype was found many times. The gene calls are TRBV7-3 and TRBJ2-1; 7 bases are shared with TRBD1. Trimming at V came to 9 bases and at J to 16 bases, leaving 12 bases not matched to a gene. The CDR3 consists of 11 residues. Germline CDR1 reads SGHTA; CDR2 reads FQGTGA. As DNA, the CDR3 is TGTGCCAGAAAGACTGGACAGGAAGCCTTCTTC. Translating it yields CARKTGQEAFF.

The chain links TRBV20-1 to TRBJ2-5; TRBD2 might be the D (7 bases). The CDR3 is made up of 14 amino acids. Germline CDR1 and CDR2: DFQATT and SNEGSKA (reference sequence). The V and J ends lost 4 bases and 5 bases respectively, with 17 bases between them. CDR3 amino acids: CSATMGGAGETQYF. CDR3 DNA: TGCAGTGCTACCATGGGGGGGGCTGGTGAGACCCAGTACTTC.

The chain combines TRBV20-1 with TRBJ2-3; the match to TRBD2 covers 7 bases. J lost 3 bases, V lost 0 bases, and 9 bases had no gene match. This CDR3 is built from 16 residues. The germline V gene has CDR1 DFQATT and CDR2 SNEGSKA (reference sequence). The CDR3 sequence: CSARDLSGGITDTQYF. The CDR3, as DNA: TGCAGTGCTAGAGATCTTTCGGGAGGAATAACAGATACGCAGTATTTT.

This clonotype was counted at least ten times. The chain links TRBV12-3 or TRBV12-4 to TRBJ2-1; D is uncertain. The CDR3 is made up of 16 amino acids. V lost 7 bases, J lost 3 bases, and 19 bases lay in between. CDR3 residues: CASKSSRESIYNEQFF. The CDR3 DNA is TGTGCCAGCAAAAGTAGTAGAGAGTCCATCTACAATGAGCAGTTCTTC.

Only a few counts were recorded for this clonotype. The CDR3 nucleotides read TGCAGCGTTGCAGCAGGGTCGGATCAGCCCCAGCATTTT. Protein: CSVAAGSDQPQHF. The rearrangement uses TRBV29-1 and TRBJ1-5; tentatively, D is TRBD1 (5 bases). The V end was cut by 4 bases, the J end by 5 bases, with 12 bases between. The germline CDR1 and CDR2 sequences are SQVTM and ANQGSEA. This CDR3 has 13 residues. The full variable domain, with the rest looked up from reference TRBV29-1 and TRBJ1-5, is SAVISQKPSRDICQRGTSLTIQCQVDSQVTMMFWYRQQPGQSLTLIATANQGSEATYESGFVIDKFPISRPNLTFSTLTVSNMSPEDSSIYLCSVAAGSDQPQHFGDGTRLSIL.